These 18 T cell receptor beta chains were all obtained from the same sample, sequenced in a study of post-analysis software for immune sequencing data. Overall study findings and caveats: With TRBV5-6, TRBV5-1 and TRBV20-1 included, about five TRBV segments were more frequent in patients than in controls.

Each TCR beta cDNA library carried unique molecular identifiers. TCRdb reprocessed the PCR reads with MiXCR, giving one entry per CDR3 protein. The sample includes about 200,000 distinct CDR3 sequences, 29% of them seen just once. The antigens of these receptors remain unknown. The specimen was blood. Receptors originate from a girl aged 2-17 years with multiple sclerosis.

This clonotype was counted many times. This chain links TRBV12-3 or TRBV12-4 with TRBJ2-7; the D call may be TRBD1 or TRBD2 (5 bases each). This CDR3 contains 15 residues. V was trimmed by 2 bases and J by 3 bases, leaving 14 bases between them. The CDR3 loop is CASSLYSTGHYEQYF. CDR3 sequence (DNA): TGTGCCAGCAGTTTATATTCAACGGGGCACTACGAGCAGTACTTC.

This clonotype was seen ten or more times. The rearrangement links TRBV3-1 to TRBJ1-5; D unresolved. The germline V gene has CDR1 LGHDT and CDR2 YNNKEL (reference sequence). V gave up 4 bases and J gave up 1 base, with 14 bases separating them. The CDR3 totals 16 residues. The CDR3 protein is CASSLGGRRSNQPQHF. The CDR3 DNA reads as TGTGCCAGCAGCCTTGGAGGACGGAGGAGCAATCAGCCCCAGCATTTT.

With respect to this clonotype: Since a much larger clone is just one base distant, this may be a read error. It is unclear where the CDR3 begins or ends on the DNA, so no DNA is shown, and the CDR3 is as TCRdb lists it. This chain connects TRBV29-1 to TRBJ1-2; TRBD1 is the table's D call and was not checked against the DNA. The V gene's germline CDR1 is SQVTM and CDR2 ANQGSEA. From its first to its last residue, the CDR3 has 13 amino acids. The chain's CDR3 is CSLGPGQNYGCTF.

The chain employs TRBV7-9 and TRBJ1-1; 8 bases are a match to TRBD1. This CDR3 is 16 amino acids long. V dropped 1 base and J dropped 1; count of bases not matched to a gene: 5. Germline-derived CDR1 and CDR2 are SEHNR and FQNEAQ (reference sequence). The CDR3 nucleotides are TGTGCCAGCAGCTTAGGTGGCGGGACAGGGAACACTGAAGCTTTCTTT. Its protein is CASSLGGGTGNTEAFF.

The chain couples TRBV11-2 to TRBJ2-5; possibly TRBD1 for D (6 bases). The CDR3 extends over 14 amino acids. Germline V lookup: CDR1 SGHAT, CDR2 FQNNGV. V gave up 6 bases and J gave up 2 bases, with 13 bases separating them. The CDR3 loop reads CASRGGTRQETQYF. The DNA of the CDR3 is TGTGCCAGCAGAGGTGGGACAAGACAAGAGACCCAGTACTTC.

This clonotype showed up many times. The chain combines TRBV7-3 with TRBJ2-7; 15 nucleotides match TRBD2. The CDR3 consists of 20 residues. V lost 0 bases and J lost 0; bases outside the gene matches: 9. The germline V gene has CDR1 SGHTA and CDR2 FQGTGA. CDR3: CASSLTPRTSGGESSYEQYF. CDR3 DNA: TGTGCCAGCAGCTTAACACCGAGGACTAGCGGGGGGGAGAGCTCCTACGAGCAGTACTTC.

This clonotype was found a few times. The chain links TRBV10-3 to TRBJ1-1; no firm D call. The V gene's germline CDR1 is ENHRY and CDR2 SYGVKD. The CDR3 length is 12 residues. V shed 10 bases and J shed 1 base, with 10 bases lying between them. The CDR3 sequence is CATRVSNTEAFF. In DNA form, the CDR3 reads TGTGCCACCCGGGTCTCGAACACTGAAGCTTTCTTT.

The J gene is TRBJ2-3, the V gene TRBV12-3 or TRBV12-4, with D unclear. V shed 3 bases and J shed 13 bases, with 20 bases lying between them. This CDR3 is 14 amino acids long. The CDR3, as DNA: TGTGCCAGCAGTTTGGGCGTAAGCACAGATGCGGAGTATTTT. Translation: CASSLGVSTDAEYF.

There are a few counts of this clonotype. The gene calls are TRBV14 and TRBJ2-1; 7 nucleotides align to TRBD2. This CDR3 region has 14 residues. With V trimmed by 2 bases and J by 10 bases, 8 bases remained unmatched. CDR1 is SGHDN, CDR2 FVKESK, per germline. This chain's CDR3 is CASSQHQSGGEQFF. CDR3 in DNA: TGTGCCAGCAGCCAACACCAGTCCGGGGGGGAGCAGTTCTTC.

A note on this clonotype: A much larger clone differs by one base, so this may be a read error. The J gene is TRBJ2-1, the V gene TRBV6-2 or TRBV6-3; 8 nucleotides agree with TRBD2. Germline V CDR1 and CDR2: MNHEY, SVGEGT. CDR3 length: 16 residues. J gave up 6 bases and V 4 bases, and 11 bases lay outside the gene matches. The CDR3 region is CASSSPGAGAANEQFF. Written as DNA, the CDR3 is TGTGCCAGCAGTTCCCCGGGAGCGGGGGCCGCCAATGAGCAGTTCTTC.

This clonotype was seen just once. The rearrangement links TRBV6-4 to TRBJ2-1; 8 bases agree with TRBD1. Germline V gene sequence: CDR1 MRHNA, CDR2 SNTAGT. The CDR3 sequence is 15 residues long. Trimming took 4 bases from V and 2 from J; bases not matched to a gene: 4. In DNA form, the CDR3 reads TGTGCCAGCAGTGTCTGGACAGGGCCCTACAATGAGCAGTTCTTC. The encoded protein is CASSVWTGPYNEQFF.

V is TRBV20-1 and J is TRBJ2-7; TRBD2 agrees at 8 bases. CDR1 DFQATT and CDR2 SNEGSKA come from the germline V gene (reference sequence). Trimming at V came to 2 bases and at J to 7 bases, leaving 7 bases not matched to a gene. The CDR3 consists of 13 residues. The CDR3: CSARPGGGREQYF. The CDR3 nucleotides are TGCAGTGCTAGACCGGGGGGGGGCCGGGAGCAGTACTTC.

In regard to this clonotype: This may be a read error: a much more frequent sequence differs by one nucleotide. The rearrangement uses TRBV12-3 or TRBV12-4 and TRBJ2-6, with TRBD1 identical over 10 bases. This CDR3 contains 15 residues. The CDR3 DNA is TGTGTCAGCCACGACAGGGGGCGAGGGGCCAACGTCCTGACTTTC. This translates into CVSHDRGRGANVLTF.

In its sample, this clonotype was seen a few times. The CDR3 sequence: CASSLVGTDISGANVLTF. The CDR3 nucleotides are TGCGCCAGCAGCTTGGTCGGGACAGACATTTCTGGGGCCAACGTCCTGACTTTC. The chain is built from TRBV5-1 and TRBJ2-6; 7 nucleotides agree with TRBD1. The CDR3 length is 18 residues. Germline CDR1 SGHRS, CDR2 YFSETQ. V was clipped by 0 bases and J by 1 base; unmatched bases: 7.

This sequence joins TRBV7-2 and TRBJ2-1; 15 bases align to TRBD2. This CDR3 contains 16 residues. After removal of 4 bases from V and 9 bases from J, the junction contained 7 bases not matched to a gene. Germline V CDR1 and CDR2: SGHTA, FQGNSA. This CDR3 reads CASSSGLAGGLGEQFF. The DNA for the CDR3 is TGTGCCAGCAGCTCCGGACTAGCGGGAGGGCTAGGTGAGCAGTTCTTC.

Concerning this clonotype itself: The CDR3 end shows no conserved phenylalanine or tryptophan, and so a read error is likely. Here the CDR3 DNA reads TGCAGCGTCGCAGAACGACGGGAGGGCCTATATGAGCAGTTCTTA. This translates into CSVAERREGLYEQFL. This rearrangement joins TRBV29-1 to TRBJ2-1; 8 nucleotides line up with TRBD2. Germline assignment: CDR1 SQVTM and CDR2 ANQGSEA. The CDR3 runs to 15 residues. V was pared by 6 bases and J by 8 bases, with 15 bases of the junction left unmatched.

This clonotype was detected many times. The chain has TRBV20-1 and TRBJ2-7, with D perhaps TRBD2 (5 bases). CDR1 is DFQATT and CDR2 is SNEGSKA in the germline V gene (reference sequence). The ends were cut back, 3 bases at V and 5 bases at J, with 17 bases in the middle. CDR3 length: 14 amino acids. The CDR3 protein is CSASITGGTHEQYF. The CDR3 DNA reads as TGCAGTGCTAGTATCACCGGAGGAACCCACGAGCAGTACTTC.

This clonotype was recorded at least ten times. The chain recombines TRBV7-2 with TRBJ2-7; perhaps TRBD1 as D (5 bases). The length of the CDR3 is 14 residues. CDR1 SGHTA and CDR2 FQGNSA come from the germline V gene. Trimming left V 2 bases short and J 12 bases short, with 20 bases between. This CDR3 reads CASSLRPVLGEAYF. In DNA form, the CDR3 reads TGTGCCAGCAGCTTACGTCCGGTCTTAGGGGAAGCGTACTTC.